The 30 T cell receptor beta chains below all came from one sample that was sequenced in a study of T cells expressing NK-cell markers. No DNA is given; TCRdb re-called the 5' RACE reads and lists each CDR3 protein once. The sample features a few hundred thousand distinct CDR3 sequences, with over 4% in its top ten. The sample comprised blood T cells: a sorted CD56 or NKG2C T cell subset, CD4+ or CD8+ T cells, or bulk PBMC T cells (not recorded which). Receptor source: a man aged 18-75 years in good health.

The chain recombines TRBV27 with TRBJ2-3; TCRdb reports TRBD2, a call that lacks DNA to check it against. CDR1 and CDR2 (germline): MNHEY, SMNVEV (reference sequence). The CDR3 covers 17 residues. The CDR3 loop reads CASSRGSPGLVRHTQYF.

The rearrangement links TRBV6-1 to TRBJ2-3; TCRdb proposes TRBD1, but this gene call is untestable without DNA. Germline values: CDR1 MNHNS, CDR2 SASEGT. The CDR3 runs to 15 residues. CDR3 in amino acids: CATTAGVLPTDTQYF.

This chain uses TRBV6-1 with TRBJ1-3; the TCRdb call, TRBD1, lacks DNA for checking. This CDR3 is built from 18 residues. Germline lookup yields CDR1 MNHNS and CDR2 SASEGT. Here the CDR3 reads CASTDGPTTGGSGNTIYF.

The chain recombines TRBV7-3 with TRBJ2-1; TCRdb picks TRBD1, but there is no DNA to check that call. The CDR3 has 14 residues. The germline V gene has CDR1 SGHTA and CDR2 FQGTGA. CDR3 region: CASSRGQSYNEQFF.

The chain couples TRBV27 to TRBJ2-3; there is no DNA to check the TCRdb D call of TRBD2. CDR1 and CDR2 (germline): MNHEY, SMNVEV (reference sequence). The CDR3 runs 15 residues. The CDR3 loop is CASSPPGLGFDTQYF.

The J gene is TRBJ2-2, the V gene TRBV7-3; the TCRdb D gene call, TRBD1, has no DNA to confirm it. There are 16 residues in the CDR3. Per the germline V gene, CDR1 is SGHTA and CDR2 is FQGTGA. CDR3 residues: CASSSDRGRRTGELFF.

The V gene is TRBV5-6, the J gene TRBJ2-3; the D call of TRBD2 rests on TCRdb alone, since no DNA is present to check it. Germline lookup yields CDR1 SGHDT and CDR2 YYEEEE. The CDR3 has 17 amino acids. This chain's CDR3 is CASSLRSQRGGRDTQYF.

The genes are TRBV18 and TRBJ2-4. Germline-derived CDR1 and CDR2 are KGHSH and LQKENI. CDR3 length: 13 residues. The CDR3 reads CASSPAVLNIQYF.

V is TRBV20-1 and J is TRBJ2-1. This CDR3 has 15 amino acids. Germline V CDR1 and CDR2: DFQATT, SNEGSKA (reference sequence). This chain's CDR3 is CSARKTIGDYNEQFF.

V gene TRBV19 combines with J gene TRBJ2-2; TCRdb selects TRBD1, and the lack of DNA leaves this call unchecked. CDR1 and CDR2 (germline): LNHDA, SQIVND (reference sequence). This CDR3 comprises 15 residues. CDR3 region: CASRTGQINTGELFF. Together with reference TRBV19 and TRBJ2-2, the CDR3 gives the full variable domain: DGGITQSPKYLFRKEGQNVTLSCEQNLNHDAMYWYRQDPGQGLRLIYYSQIVNDFQKGDIAEGYSVSREKKESFPLTVTSAQKNPTAFYLCASRTGQINTGELFFGEGSRLTVL.

The chain links TRBV27 to TRBJ1-2; lacking DNA, the TRBD1 call made by TCRdb goes unchecked. This CDR3 comprises 15 residues. Germline V gene lookup returns CDR1 MNHEY and CDR2 SMNVEV (reference sequence). This CDR3 reads CASSLGRTTTYGYTF.

The genes are TRBV10-3 and TRBJ1-2; TCRdb calls TRBD1, which cannot be checked without DNA. Germline CDR1 ENHRY, CDR2 SYGVKD. The CDR3 is 16 residues long. The CDR3 loop reads CAISEILGRGHDGYTF.

The genes are TRBV12-3 or TRBV12-4 and TRBJ2-7; TCRdb's D gene call, TRBD1, goes unchecked for lack of DNA. CDR3 size: 13 residues. The CDR3 loop is CASSPKGGYEQYF.

The V and J genes are TRBV2 and TRBJ1-2; the TCRdb call, TRBD1, lacks DNA for checking. Germline CDR1 SNHLY, CDR2 FYNNEI. This CDR3 is 14 amino acids long. The CDR3 sequence is CASSVGQYNYGYTF.

J is TRBJ2-1 and V is TRBV5-5. CDR3 length equals 15 residues. Germline V gives CDR1 SGHKS, CDR2 YYEKEE (reference sequence). CDR3 protein: CASSISGSSYNEQFF.

The gene calls are TRBV12-3 or TRBV12-4 and TRBJ2-5; TCRdb returns TRBD2, unconfirmable since there is no DNA. The CDR3 spans 19 residues. The CDR3 is CASSLAPGLAGTYQETQYF.

The rearrangement uses TRBV5-1 and TRBJ2-1; TCRdb's assignment of TRBD2 cannot be checked, as there is no DNA. The CDR3 covers 13 residues. Germline V gene lookup returns CDR1 SGHRS and CDR2 YFSETQ. CDR3 loop: CASSRKGDNEQFF.

The gene calls are TRBV20-1 and TRBJ2-5; TCRdb indicates TRBD2, and absent DNA this call remains unverified. Germline loops: CDR1 DFQATT, CDR2 SNEGSKA (reference sequence). The CDR3 is 14 residues long. Here the CDR3 reads CSAGTSGGRETQYF.

The chain carries TRBV7-8 and TRBJ1-1; TCRdb calls TRBD1, which cannot be checked without DNA. Germline loops: CDR1 SGHVS, CDR2 FQNEAQ. The CDR3 is made up of 13 amino acids. CDR3: CASSSGTALEAFF.

The V and J genes are TRBV5-5 and TRBJ2-4; TCRdb outputs TRBD1, but without DNA this stays unchecked. CDR1 is SGHKS and CDR2 is YYEKEE in the germline V gene (reference sequence). This CDR3 region has 16 residues. CDR3: CASSPRLGQGENIQYF.

The rearrangement joins TRBV20-1 to TRBJ2-1; as DNA is missing, the TRBD2 call by TCRdb cannot be tested. Germline V CDR1 and CDR2: DFQATT, SNEGSKA (reference sequence). CDR3 size: 18 residues. The CDR3 loop is CSATSLGTSGGAQDEQFF.

V is TRBV3-1 and J is TRBJ2-2; absent DNA, TCRdb's TRBD1 call cannot be checked. The length of the CDR3 is 15 residues. The germline CDR1 and CDR2 sequences are LGHDT and YNNKEL (reference sequence). CDR3 protein: CASSQLGGGTGELFF.

The J gene is TRBJ2-1, the V gene TRBV6-5; TCRdb lists TRBD2, though no DNA is available to test this call. This CDR3 has 15 amino acids. The germline V gene has CDR1 MNHEY and CDR2 SVGAGI. The CDR3 loop is CASSYWRGQAGVQFF.

The chain recombines TRBV7-9 with TRBJ2-7; TCRdb indicates TRBD1, and absent DNA this call remains unverified. The CDR3 runs to 15 residues. Germline CDR1 and CDR2: SEHNR and FQNEAQ (reference sequence). The CDR3 loop reads CASSSQGSVSYEQYF.

V usage is TRBV28 and J usage is TRBJ2-2. The germline V gene has CDR1 MDHEN and CDR2 SYDVKM. This CDR3 region has 12 residues. CDR3 loop: CASSSLGGELFF.

The V gene is TRBV27, the J gene TRBJ2-6. The CDR3 runs 13 residues. Germline CDR1 and CDR2: MNHEY and SMNVEV (reference sequence). CDR3 protein: CASSIYGANVLTF.

This rearrangement joins TRBV6-1 to TRBJ2-3; checking the TCRdb D call of TRBD1 is not possible without DNA. The CDR3 is 17 amino acids. The V gene's germline CDR1 is MNHNS and CDR2 SASEGT. The CDR3 sequence is CASRAKWEWGGTDTQYF.

The V gene is TRBV6-4, the J gene TRBJ2-5. Germline V lookup: CDR1 MRHNA, CDR2 SNTAGT. This CDR3 spans 14 amino acids. CDR3 amino acids: CASSDSIFWETQYF.

The rearrangement joins TRBV7-2 to TRBJ1-1. Germline V lookup: CDR1 SGHTA, CDR2 FQGNSA. This CDR3 has 13 residues. The CDR3 spells CASSPSLRTEAFF.

The chain joins TRBV12-3 or TRBV12-4 to TRBJ1-5; TCRdb gives TRBD1 as the D gene, but with no DNA this cannot be confirmed. The CDR3 is 16 residues long. The CDR3 here is CASSLSVQGGNQPQHF.